The clone carrying this T cell receptor beta chain was counted ten times or more. This sample is part of a study of blood T cells in healthy people across ages. The second PCR ran roughly 7 to 11 cycles with a sample-barcoded 5' primer and J-beta primers. Each cDNA molecule received a tag from a template-switch adaptor that had 12 random nucleotides. TCRdb called the 5' RACE reads again in MiXCR, with one record for every CDR3 protein. The sample holds roughly 1.5 million distinct CDR3 sequences; roughly two fifths are singletons and the top ten take roughly 3.7%. The CDR3 covers 12 residues. V dropped 8 bases and J dropped 4 bases, with 11 bases sitting between them.

The chain has TRBV12-3 or TRBV12-4 and TRBJ2-5; no clear D. This receptor was obtained from a woman aged 18-29 years in good health. The sample consisted of blood. CDR3 coding DNA: TGTGCCAGCCAGGAAGGGCTAGAGACCCAGTACTTC. Its protein is CASQEGLETQYF.